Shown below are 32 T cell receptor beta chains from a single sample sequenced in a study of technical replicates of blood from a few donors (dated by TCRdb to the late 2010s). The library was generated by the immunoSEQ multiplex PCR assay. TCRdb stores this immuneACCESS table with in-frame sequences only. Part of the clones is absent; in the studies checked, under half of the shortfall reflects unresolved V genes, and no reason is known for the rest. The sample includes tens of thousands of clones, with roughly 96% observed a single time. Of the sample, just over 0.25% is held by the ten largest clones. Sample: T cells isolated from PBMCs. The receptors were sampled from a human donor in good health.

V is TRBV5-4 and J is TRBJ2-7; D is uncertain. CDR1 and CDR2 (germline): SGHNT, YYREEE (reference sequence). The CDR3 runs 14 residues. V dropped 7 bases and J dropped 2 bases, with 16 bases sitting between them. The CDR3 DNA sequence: TGTGCCAGCTCAAGCACGAACCCTCCCTACGAGCAGTACTTC. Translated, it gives CASSSTNPPYEQYF.

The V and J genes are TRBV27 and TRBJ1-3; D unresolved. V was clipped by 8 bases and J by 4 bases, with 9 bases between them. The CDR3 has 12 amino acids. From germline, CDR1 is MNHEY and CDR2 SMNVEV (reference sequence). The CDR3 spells CASGLFGNTIYF. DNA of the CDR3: TGTGCCAGCGGACTCTTCGGAAACACCATATATTTT.

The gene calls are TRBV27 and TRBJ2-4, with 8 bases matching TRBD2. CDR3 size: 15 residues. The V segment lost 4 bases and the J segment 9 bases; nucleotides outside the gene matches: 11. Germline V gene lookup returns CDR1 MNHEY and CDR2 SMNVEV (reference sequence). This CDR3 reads CASSYKSGSNTIQYF. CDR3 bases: TGTGCCAGCAGTTACAAGAGCGGGAGTAATACCATTCAGTACTTC.

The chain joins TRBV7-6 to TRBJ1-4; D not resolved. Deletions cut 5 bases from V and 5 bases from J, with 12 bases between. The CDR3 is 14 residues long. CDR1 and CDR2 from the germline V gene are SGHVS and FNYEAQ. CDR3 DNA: TGTGCCAGCAGCGCCGGGTCAGACAATGAAAAACTGTTTTTT. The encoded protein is CASSAGSDNEKLFF.

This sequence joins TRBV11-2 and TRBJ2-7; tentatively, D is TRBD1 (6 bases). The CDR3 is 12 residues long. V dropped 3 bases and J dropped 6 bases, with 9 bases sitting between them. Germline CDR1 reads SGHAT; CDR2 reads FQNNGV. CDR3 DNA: TGTGCCAGCAGCTTTTCAGGGGCCGAGCAGTACTTC. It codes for CASSFSGAEQYF.

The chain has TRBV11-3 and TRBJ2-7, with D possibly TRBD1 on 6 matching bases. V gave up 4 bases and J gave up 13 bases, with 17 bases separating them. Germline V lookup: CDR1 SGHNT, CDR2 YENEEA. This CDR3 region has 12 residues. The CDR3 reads CASSSPAGTYYF. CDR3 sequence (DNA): TGTGCCAGCAGCTCACCAGCCGGGACATATTACTTC.

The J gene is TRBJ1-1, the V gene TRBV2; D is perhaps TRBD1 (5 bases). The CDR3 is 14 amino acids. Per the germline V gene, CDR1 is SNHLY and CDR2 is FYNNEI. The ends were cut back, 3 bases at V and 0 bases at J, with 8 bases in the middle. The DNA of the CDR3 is TGTGCCAGCAGTGACCAGGGAATGAACACTGAAGCTTTCTTT. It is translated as CASSDQGMNTEAFF.

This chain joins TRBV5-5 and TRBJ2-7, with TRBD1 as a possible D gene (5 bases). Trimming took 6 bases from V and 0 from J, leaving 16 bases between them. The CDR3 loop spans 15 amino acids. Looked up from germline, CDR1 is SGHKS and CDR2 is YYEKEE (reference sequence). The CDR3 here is CASTLGPESSYEQYF. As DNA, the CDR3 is TGTGCCAGCACTCTGGGGCCGGAGAGCTCCTACGAGCAGTACTTC.

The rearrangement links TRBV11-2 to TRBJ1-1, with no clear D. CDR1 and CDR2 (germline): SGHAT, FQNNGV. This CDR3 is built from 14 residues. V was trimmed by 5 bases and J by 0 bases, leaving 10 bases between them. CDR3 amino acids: CASSPRAMNTEAFF. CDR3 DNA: TGTGCCAGCAGCCCGAGGGCTATGAACACTGAAGCTTTCTTT.

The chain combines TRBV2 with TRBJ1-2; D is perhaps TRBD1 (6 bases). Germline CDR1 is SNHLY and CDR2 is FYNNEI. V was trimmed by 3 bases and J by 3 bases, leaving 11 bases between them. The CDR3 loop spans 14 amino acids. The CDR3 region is CASSDQGSHYGYTF. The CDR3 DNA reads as TGTGCCAGCAGTGACCAGGGGAGCCACTATGGCTACACCTTC. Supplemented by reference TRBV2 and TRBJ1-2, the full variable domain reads EPEVTQTPSHQVTQMGQEVILRCVPISNHLYFYWYRQILGQKVEFLVSFYNNEISEKSEIFDDQFSVERPDGSNFTLKIRSTKLEDSAMYFCASSDQGSHYGYTFGSGTRLTVV.

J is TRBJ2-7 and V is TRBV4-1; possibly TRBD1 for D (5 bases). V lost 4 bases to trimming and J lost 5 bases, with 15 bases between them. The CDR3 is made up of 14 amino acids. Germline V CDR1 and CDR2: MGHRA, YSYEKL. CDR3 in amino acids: CASSPHVRVDEQYF. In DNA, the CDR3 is TGCGCCAGCAGCCCACACGTCAGGGTGGACGAGCAGTACTTC.

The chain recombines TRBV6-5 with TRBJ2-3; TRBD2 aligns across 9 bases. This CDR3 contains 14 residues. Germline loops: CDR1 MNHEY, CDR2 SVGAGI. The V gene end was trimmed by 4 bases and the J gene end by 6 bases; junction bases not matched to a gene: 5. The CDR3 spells CASSLGLAADTQYF. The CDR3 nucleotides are TGTGCCAGCAGTTTGGGACTAGCTGCGGATACGCAGTATTTT.

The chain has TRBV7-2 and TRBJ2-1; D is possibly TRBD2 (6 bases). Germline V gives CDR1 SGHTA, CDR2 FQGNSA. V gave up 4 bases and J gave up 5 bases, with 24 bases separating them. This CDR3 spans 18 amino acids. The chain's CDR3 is CASSSDFPWAAGNNEQFF. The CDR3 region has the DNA TGTGCCAGCAGCTCCGACTTTCCCTGGGCGGCGGGGAACAATGAGCAGTTCTTC.

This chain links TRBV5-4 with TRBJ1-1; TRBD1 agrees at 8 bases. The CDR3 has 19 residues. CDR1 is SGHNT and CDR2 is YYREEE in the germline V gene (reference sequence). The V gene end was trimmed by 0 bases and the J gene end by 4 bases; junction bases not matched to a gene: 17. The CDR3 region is CASSLAPRRGRGRVTEAFF. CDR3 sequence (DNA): TGTGCCAGCAGCTTGGCCCCCAGAAGGGGCAGGGGGCGAGTCACTGAAGCTTTCTTT. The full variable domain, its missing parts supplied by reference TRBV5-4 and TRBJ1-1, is ETGVTQSPTHLIKTRGQQVTLRCSSQSGHNTVSWYQQALGQGPQFIFQYYREEENGRGNFPPRFSGLQFPNYSSELNVNALELDDSALYLCASSLAPRRGRGRVTEAFFGQGTRLTVV.

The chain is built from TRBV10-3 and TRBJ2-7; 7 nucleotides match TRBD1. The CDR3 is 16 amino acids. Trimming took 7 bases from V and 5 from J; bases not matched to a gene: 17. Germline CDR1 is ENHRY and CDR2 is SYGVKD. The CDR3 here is CAINDRDRVREDEQYF. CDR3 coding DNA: TGTGCCATCAACGACAGGGATCGGGTTAGAGAGGACGAGCAGTACTTC.

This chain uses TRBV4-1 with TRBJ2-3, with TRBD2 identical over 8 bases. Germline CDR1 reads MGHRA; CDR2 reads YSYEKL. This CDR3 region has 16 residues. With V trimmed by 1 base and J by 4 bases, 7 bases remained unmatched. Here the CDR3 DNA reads TGCGCCAGCAGCCAAGTTAGGGCGGGGGGCCCAGATACGCAGTATTTT. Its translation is CASSQVRAGGPDTQYF.

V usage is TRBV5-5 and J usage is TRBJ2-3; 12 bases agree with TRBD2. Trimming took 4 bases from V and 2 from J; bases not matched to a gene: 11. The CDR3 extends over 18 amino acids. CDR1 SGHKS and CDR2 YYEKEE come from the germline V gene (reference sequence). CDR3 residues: CASSHIGLAGSPTDTQYF. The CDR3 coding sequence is TGTGCCAGCAGCCATATAGGACTAGCGGGATCCCCCACAGATACGCAGTATTTT.

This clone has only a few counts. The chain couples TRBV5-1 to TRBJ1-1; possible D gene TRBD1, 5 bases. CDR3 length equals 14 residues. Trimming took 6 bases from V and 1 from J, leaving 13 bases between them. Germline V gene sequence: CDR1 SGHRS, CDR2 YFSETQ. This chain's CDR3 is CASTRGGGNTEAFF. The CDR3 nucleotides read TGCGCCAGCACCCGGGGCGGGGGGAACACTGAAGCTTTCTTT. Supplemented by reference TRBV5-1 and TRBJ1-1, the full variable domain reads KAGVTQTPRYLIKTRGQQVTLSCSPISGHRSVSWYQQTPGQGLQFLFEYFSETQRNKGNFPGRFSGRQFSNSRSEMNVSTLELGDSALYLCASTRGGGNTEAFFGQGTRLTVV.

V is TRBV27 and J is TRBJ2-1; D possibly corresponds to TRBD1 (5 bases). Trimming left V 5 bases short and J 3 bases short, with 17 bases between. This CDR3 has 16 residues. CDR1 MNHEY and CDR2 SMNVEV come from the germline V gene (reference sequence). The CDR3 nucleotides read TGTGCCAGCAGTCCCTTCGAAGGGGCAGGCTACAATGAGCAGTTCTTC. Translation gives CASSPFEGAGYNEQFF.

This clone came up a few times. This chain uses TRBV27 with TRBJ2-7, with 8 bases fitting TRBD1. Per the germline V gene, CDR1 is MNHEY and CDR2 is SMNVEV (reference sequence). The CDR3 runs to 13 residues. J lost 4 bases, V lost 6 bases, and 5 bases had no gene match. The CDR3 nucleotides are TGTGCCAGCAGACTACAGGGGGAATACGAGCAGTACTTC. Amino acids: CASRLQGEYEQYF.

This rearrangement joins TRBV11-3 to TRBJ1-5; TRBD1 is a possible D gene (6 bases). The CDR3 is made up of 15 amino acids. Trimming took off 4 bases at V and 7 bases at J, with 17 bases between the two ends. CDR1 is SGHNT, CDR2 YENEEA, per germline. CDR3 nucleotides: TGTGCCAGCAGCTCAAACAGGGTATGGGGACAGCCCCAGCATTTT. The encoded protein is CASSSNRVWGQPQHF.

The CDR3 DNA reads as TGTGCCAGCAGGGACTTGGGACTAGCGGGGACAGATACGCAGTATTTT. It specifies CASRDLGLAGTDTQYF. The chain carries TRBV2 and TRBJ2-3; 13 positions agree with TRBD2. V lost 6 bases to trimming and J lost 3 bases; unmatched junction nucleotides: 6. CDR3 length equals 16 residues. Germline CDR1 and CDR2: SNHLY and FYNNEI.

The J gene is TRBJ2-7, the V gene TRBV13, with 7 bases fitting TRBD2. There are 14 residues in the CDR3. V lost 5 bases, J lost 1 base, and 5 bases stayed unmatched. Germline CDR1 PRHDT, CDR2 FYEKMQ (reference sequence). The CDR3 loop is CASSRAGSSYEQYF. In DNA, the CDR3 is TGTGCCAGCAGCCGAGCGGGATCGTCCTACGAGCAGTACTTC.

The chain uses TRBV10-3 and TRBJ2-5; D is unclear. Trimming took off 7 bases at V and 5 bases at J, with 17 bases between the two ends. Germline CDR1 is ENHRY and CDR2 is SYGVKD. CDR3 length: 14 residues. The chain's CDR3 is CAIKDGGPPETQYF. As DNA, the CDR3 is TGTGCCATCAAAGACGGCGGTCCCCCTGAGACCCAGTACTTC.

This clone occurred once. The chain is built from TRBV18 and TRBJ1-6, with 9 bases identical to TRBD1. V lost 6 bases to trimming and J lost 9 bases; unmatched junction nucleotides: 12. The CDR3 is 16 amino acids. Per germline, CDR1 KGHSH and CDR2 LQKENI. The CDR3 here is CASSLISGTGSSPLHF. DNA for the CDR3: TGTGCCAGCTCCCTCATTAGCGGGACAGGGAGTTCACCCCTCCACTTT.

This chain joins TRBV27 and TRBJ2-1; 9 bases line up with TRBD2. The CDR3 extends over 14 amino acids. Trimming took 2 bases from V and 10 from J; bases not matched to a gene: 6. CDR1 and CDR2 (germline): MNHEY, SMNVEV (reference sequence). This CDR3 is CASSLASGGSEQFF. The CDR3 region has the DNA TGTGCCAGCAGTTTAGCGAGCGGGGGGTCCGAGCAGTTCTTC.

CDR3 region: CASSPGENTEAFF. CDR3 bases: TGTGCCAGCAGCCCAGGGGAGAACACTGAAGCTTTCTTT. This chain links TRBV7-6 with TRBJ1-1; tentative D call: TRBD1 (6 bases). Germline V gene data show CDR1 as SGHVS and CDR2 as FNYEAQ. The CDR3 totals 13 residues. Trimming shortened V by 5 bases and J by 1 base, and 8 bases separated the two germline ends.

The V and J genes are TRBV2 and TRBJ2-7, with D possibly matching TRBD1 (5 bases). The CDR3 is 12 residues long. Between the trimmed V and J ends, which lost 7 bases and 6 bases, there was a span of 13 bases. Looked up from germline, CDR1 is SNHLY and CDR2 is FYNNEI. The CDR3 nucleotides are TGTGCCAGCATCAGAACGACAGCCGAGCAGTACTTC. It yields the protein CASIRTTAEQYF.

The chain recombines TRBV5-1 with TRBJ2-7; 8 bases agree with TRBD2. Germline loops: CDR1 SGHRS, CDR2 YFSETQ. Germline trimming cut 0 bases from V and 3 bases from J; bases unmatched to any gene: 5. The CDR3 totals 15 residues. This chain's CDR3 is CASSLGPGGDYEQYF. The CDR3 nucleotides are TGCGCCAGCAGCTTGGGACCGGGAGGGGACTACGAGCAGTACTTC.

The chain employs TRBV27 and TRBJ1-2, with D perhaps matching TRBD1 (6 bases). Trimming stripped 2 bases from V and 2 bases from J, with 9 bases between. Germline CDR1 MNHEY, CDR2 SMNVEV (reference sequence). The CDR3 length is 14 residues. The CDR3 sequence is CASSLQGTNYGYTF. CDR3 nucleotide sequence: TGTGCCAGCAGTTTACAGGGGACCAACTATGGCTACACCTTC.

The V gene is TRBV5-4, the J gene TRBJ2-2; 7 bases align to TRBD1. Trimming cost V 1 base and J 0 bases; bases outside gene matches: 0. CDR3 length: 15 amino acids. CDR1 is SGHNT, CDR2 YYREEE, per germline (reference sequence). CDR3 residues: CASSLTGANTGELFF. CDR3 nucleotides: TGTGCCAGCAGCTTGACAGGGGCGAACACCGGGGAGCTGTTTTTT.

In DNA form, the CDR3 reads TGTGCCAGCAGTGAGTGGGGAGGGGATAATCAGCCCCAGCATTTT. As protein: CASSEWGGDNQPQHF. This chain uses TRBV2 with TRBJ1-5, with TRBD1 as a possible D gene (5 bases). Trimming removed 3 bases from V and 4 bases from J, with 13 bases in between. CDR3 length equals 15 residues. Germline V CDR1 and CDR2: SNHLY, FYNNEI.